Sequencing of this T cell receptor beta chain was carried out in a study of glioma-infiltrating T cells. Study information: Dexamethasone exposure before glioma surgery was limited to six or fewer days.

TCR alpha and beta CDR3 regions were amplified from RNA using iRepertoire nested multiplex PCR. Input was about 100-450 ng of tissue mRNA or PBMC total RNA. TCRdb passed the multiplex PCR reads through MiXCR, listing each CDR3 protein once. The profile shows a few hundred thousand distinct CDR3 sequences, 41% of them singletons. The sequenced sample consisted of glioma tissue, nonneoplastic brain tissue, or PBMCs (not recorded which). This TCR was recovered from a human donor with low-grade glioma or glioblastoma, undergoing nonglioma brain surgery, or in good health (not recorded which).

CDR3 bases: TGTGCCAGCAGCTCCCGCCGTAGTGACAATGAGCAGTTCTTC. This encodes CASSSRRSDNEQFF. V and J are TRBV7-3 and TRBJ2-1, with D uncertain. Looked up from germline, CDR1 is SGHTA and CDR2 is FQGTGA. The CDR3 contains 14 residues. With 4 bases removed from V and 5 bases from J, the gap between germline ends came to 12 bases.